This T cell receptor (beta chain) originates from a study of T cells in Graves' hyperthyroidism and ophthalmopathy. Study in general: The initial diagnosis was the point when peripheral blood was collected, ahead of any treatment. Findings of the study overall: A model built on 13 V-J features separated ophthalmopathy from stable hyperthyroidism.

As regards this clonotype: Its matching antigen is unknown.

Losses at the gene ends were 4 bases for V and 5 bases for J; bases not matched to a gene: 14. This CDR3 is 17 amino acids long. Amplification of TCR beta CDR3 regions used RNA as the template. The study used the HTBI primer set for a first-round RT-PCR of the TCR CDR3. One entry per CDR3 protein, called by TCRdb with MiXCR from the multiplex PCR reads. The sample records 450,000 to 600,000 distinct CDR3 sequences, about 20% being singletons. This receptor was obtained from a middle-aged man with Graves' ophthalmopathy. The sample was blood. This chain joins TRBV12-3 or TRBV12-4 and TRBJ1-5, with 7 bases fitting TRBD1. CDR3 sequence reads: CASSSPLRTGGHQPQHF. In DNA, the CDR3 is TGTGCCAGCAGTTCGCCCCTACGGACAGGAGGACATCAGCCCCAGCATTTT.